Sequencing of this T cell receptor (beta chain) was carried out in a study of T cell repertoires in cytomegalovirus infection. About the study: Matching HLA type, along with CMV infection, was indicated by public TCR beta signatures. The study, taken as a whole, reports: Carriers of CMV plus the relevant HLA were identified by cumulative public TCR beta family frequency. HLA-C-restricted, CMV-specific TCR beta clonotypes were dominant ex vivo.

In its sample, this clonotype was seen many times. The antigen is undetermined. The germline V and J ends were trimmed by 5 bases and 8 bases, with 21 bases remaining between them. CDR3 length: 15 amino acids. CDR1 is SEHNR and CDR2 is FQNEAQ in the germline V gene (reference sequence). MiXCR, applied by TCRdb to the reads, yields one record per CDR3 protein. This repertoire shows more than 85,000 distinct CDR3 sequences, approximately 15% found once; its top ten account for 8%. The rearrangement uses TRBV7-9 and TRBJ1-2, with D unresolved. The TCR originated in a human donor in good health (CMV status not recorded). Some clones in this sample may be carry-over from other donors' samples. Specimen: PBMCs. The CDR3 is CASSPTVGFQKGYTF. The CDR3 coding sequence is TGTGCCAGCAGCCCAACAGTTGGATTTCAAAAGGGCTACACCTTC. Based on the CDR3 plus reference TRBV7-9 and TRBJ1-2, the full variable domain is DTGVSQNPRHKITKRGQNVTFRCDPISEHNRLYWYRQTLGQGPEFLTYFQNEAQLEKSRLLSDRFSAERPKGSFSTLEIQRTEQGDSAMYLCASSPTVGFQKGYTFGSGTRLTVV.